The 23 T cell receptor beta chains reported below all come from one sample, sequenced in a study of long-term antiretroviral therapy in people with HIV. Samples were assayed with immunoSEQ v3.0 at survey level. Repertoires were generated with immunoSEQ multiplex PCR, while TCRdb's copy carries only in-frame clones and drops some. Among over 15,000 clones listed, around 78% were seen once. The material was unsorted PBMCs, obtained 2.2 years after starting antiretroviral therapy. These receptors all come from a man in his fifties with HIV.

This chain links TRBV15 with TRBJ2-5, with 11 bases identical to TRBD2. Germline CDR1 reads LNHNV; CDR2 reads YYDKDF (reference sequence). The trim removed 6 bases at V and 2 bases at J, leaving 14 bases unmatched. The CDR3 has 18 residues. The CDR3 loop reads CATSTGPGLAESQETQYF. The CDR3 DNA follows: TGTGCCACCAGTACGGGCCCGGGACTAGCGGAATCACAAGAGACCCAGTACTTC.

The rearrangement uses TRBV7-2 and TRBJ2-3; 12 nucleotides agree with TRBD1. The CDR3 is made up of 17 amino acids. CDR1 SGHTA and CDR2 FQGNSA come from the germline V gene. The V gene end was trimmed by 5 bases and the J gene end by 3 bases; junction bases not matched to a gene: 9. The CDR3 loop is CASSPRWGQGATDTQYF. The CDR3 DNA reads as TGTGCCAGCAGCCCCCGCTGGGGACAGGGGGCTACAGATACGCAGTATTTT.

The chain couples TRBV30 to TRBJ1-1; perhaps TRBD1 as D (6 bases). CDR1 and CDR2 from the germline V gene are GTSNPN and SVGIG (reference sequence). With 0 bases removed from V and 6 bases from J, the gap between germline ends came to 11 bases. The CDR3 loop spans 13 amino acids. The CDR3 loop reads CAWSVGGAAEAFF. The CDR3 DNA sequence: TGTGCCTGGAGTGTAGGGGGGGCAGCTGAAGCTTTCTTT.

The chain uses TRBV4-1 and TRBJ2-1; 10 nucleotides match TRBD2. The germline gives CDR1 MGHRA, CDR2 YSYEKL. This CDR3 is 15 amino acids long. With 1 base clipped from V and 10 bases from J, the junction kept 7 bases outside the gene matches. The CDR3 spells CASSQVLGLAAEQFF. DNA of the CDR3: TGCGCCAGCAGCCAAGTCCTAGGACTAGCGGCAGAGCAGTTCTTC.

J is TRBJ2-1 and V is TRBV5-6; the D gene is possibly TRBD2 (6 bases). The CDR3 contains 17 residues. Germline CDR1 is SGHDT and CDR2 is YYEEEE. V gave up 2 bases and J gave up 13 bases, with 28 bases separating them. In DNA, the CDR3 is TGTGCCAGCAGCTTAGGAACGGGGACTGCCTCACATCTGGTACAGTTCTTC. The encoded protein is CASSLGTGTASHLVQFF.

For the CDR3, the DNA is TGTGCCAGCAGCCCTTGGACAGGGGGAGGCACCGGGGAGCTGTTTTTT. Translation gives CASSPWTGGGTGELFF. The gene calls are TRBV9 and TRBJ2-2; 10 bases match TRBD1. With V trimmed by 4 bases and J by 4 bases, 7 bases remained unmatched. The CDR3 extends over 16 amino acids. Germline loops: CDR1 SGDLS, CDR2 YYNGEE.

CDR3 coding DNA: TGTGCCTCCACGGGAGGCAGGGATGGAGATACGCAGTATTTT. Its translation is CASTGGRDGDTQYF. The chain recombines TRBV27 with TRBJ2-3; 7 bases line up with TRBD2. V was pared by 11 bases and J by 5 bases, with 13 bases of the junction left unmatched. This CDR3 is built from 14 residues. The germline V gene encodes CDR1 MNHEY and CDR2 SMNVEV (reference sequence).

The rearrangement joins TRBV29-1 to TRBJ2-3; TRBD2 might be the D (7 bases). V lost 8 bases and J lost 6, with 15 bases in between. The CDR3 is 12 amino acids. Per germline, CDR1 SQVTM and CDR2 ANQGSEA. The CDR3 protein is CSFGGGRDTQYF. The DNA for the CDR3 is TGCAGCTTTGGGGGGGGGCGGGATACGCAGTATTTT.

This chain's CDR3 is CASSLFGQGGNTEAFF. CDR3 in DNA: TGTGCCAGCAGCCTCTTCGGACAGGGGGGGAACACTGAAGCTTTCTTT. The chain couples TRBV7-9 to TRBJ1-1; 10 nucleotides line up with TRBD1. V trimming: 5 bases; J trimming: 1 base; junction bases outside the gene matches: 7. CDR3 size: 16 residues. CDR1 and CDR2 (germline): SEHNR, FQNEAQ (reference sequence).

This sequence joins TRBV28 and TRBJ1-4; D might be TRBD1 (5 bases). This CDR3 has 12 amino acids. With 5 bases removed from V and 11 bases from J, the gap between germline ends came to 12 bases. Germline assignment: CDR1 MDHEN and CDR2 SYDVKM. CDR3 bases: TGTGCCAGCAGTACCAAGGGGCCCAAACTGTTTTTT. This sequence encodes CASSTKGPKLFF.

The table lists this clone with a few counts. This chain uses TRBV6-1 with TRBJ1-6; no firm D call. This CDR3 region has 12 residues. Germline CDR1 MNHNS, CDR2 SASEGT. The V end lost 0 bases, the J end lost 12 bases, and 6 bases lay between the germline ends. The CDR3 sequence: CASSEAALPLHF. In DNA form, the CDR3 reads TGTGCCAGCAGTGAAGCGGCATTACCCCTCCACTTT.

The chain is built from TRBV27 and TRBJ2-7, with 11 bases fitting TRBD2. The CDR3 has 16 residues. Trimming at V came to 3 bases and at J to 4 bases, leaving 8 bases not matched to a gene. The germline CDR1 and CDR2 sequences are MNHEY and SMNVEV (reference sequence). DNA of the CDR3: TGTGCCAGCAGTTTGTCCGGGACTAGCGGATTTTACGAGCAGTACTTC. Its protein product is CASSLSGTSGFYEQYF.

The rearrangement links TRBV10-3 to TRBJ2-7; 14 positions match TRBD2. Germline assignment: CDR1 ENHRY and CDR2 SYGVKD. This CDR3 is built from 16 residues. The J segment lost 6 bases and the V segment lost 6 bases, leaving 10 bases of the junction unmatched. The CDR3 nucleotides read TGTGCCATCAGCTCGACTAGCGGGGGGGCCCAGGGCGAGCAGTACTTC. This codes for CAISSTSGGAQGEQYF.

The gene calls are TRBV11-3 and TRBJ2-1; maybe TRBD2 (7 bases). Germline V gene data show CDR1 as SGHNT and CDR2 as YENEEA. The CDR3 runs to 12 residues. V lost 6 bases and J 9 bases, leaving 12 bases between the germline ends. CDR3 residues: CASSLRGGEQFF. The CDR3 DNA reads as TGTGCCAGCAGTCTGAGGGGGGGTGAGCAGTTCTTC.

The V and J genes are TRBV29-1 and TRBJ2-2; D unclear. V was trimmed by 5 bases and J by 2 bases, leaving 9 bases between them. The germline V gene has CDR1 SQVTM and CDR2 ANQGSEA. This CDR3 comprises 13 residues. CDR3 nucleotides: TGCAGCGTTAAAGCCTTTAACACCGGGGAGCTGTTTTTT. Its translation is CSVKAFNTGELFF.

The rearrangement joins TRBV6-6 to TRBJ2-5; D is undetermined. CDR3 length: 12 residues. Looked up from germline, CDR1 is MNHNY and CDR2 is SVGAGI (reference sequence). V gave up 4 bases and J gave up 1 base, with 4 bases separating them. The CDR3 here is CASSWSQETQYF. The CDR3 coding sequence is TGTGCCAGCAGTTGGAGCCAAGAGACCCAGTACTTC.

The chain carries TRBV7-6 and TRBJ2-2, with D hard to call. The V gene lost 7 bases and the J gene lost 5 bases, with 11 bases spanning the gap. Germline CDR1 reads SGHVS; CDR2 reads FNYEAQ. This CDR3 comprises 13 residues. The CDR3 bases are TGTGCCAGCACCCCCCAAGGAACCGGGGAGCTGTTTTTT. Translating it yields CASTPQGTGELFF.

This rearrangement joins TRBV5-1 to TRBJ2-3; the match to TRBD2 covers 8 bases. The germline gives CDR1 SGHRS, CDR2 YFSETQ. This CDR3 is 15 amino acids long. The V segment lost 1 base and the J segment 11 bases; nucleotides outside the gene matches: 12. CDR3 sequence: CASSLSAGGARLQYF. DNA of the CDR3: TGCGCCAGCAGCTTGTCGGCGGGGGGTGCCCGATTGCAGTATTTT.

The CDR3 sequence: CAISELEGSNTEAFF. The CDR3 DNA is TGTGCCATCAGTGAGCTTGAGGGTTCGAACACTGAAGCTTTCTTT. The V gene is TRBV10-3, the J gene TRBJ1-1; D call uncertain. Germline CDR1 is ENHRY and CDR2 is SYGVKD. V lost 2 bases to trimming and J lost 1 base, with 11 bases between them. This CDR3 is built from 15 residues.

This rearrangement joins TRBV5-6 to TRBJ2-5; a weak D match, TRBD1 (5 bases). Germline V gene data show CDR1 as SGHDT and CDR2 as YYEEEE. Trimming pared 4 bases from V and 1 base from J, leaving 11 bases between. CDR3 length equals 14 residues. Written as DNA, the CDR3 is TGTGCCAGCAGCCAGGGCCAGCGCCAAGAGACCCAGTACTTC. Its translation: CASSQGQRQETQYF.

The chain carries TRBV6-5 and TRBJ2-4; 8 positions match TRBD1. The CDR3 runs 15 residues. Unmatched junction bases numbered 5, after V lost 6 bases and J lost 1 base. Looked up from germline, CDR1 is MNHEY and CDR2 is SVGAGI. In DNA, the CDR3 is TGTGCCAGCAGGCGGACAGGGCGGGCCAAAAACATTCAGTACTTC. This gives the protein CASRRTGRAKNIQYF.

This clone was picked up a small number of times. The J gene is TRBJ2-2, the V gene TRBV9; 9 positions agree with TRBD2. The CDR3 length is 18 residues. Germline loops: CDR1 SGDLS, CDR2 YYNGEE. The trim removed 0 bases at V and 5 bases at J, leaving 11 bases unmatched. As DNA, the CDR3 is TGTGCCAGCAGCGTAGAAGCGGGAGGTTCGTTTAGAACCGGGGAGCTGTTTTTT. Amino acids: CASSVEAGGSFRTGELFF. The variable domain in full, completed from reference TRBV9 and TRBJ2-2, reads DSGVTQTPKHLITATGQRVTLRCSPRSGDLSVYWYQQSLDQGLQFLIQYYNGEERAKGNILERFSAQQFPDLHSELNLSSLELGDSALYFCASSVEAGGSFRTGELFFGEGSRLTVL.

The chain recombines TRBV5-4 with TRBJ2-2; D is undetermined. CDR1 is SGHNT and CDR2 is YYREEE in the germline V gene (reference sequence). Trimming removed 4 bases at V and 5 bases at J, with 9 bases between. CDR3 length: 13 residues. CDR3 sequence reads: CASSQIGTGELFF. The CDR3 bases are TGTGCCAGCAGCCAAATCGGGACCGGGGAGCTGTTTTTT.